This TCR beta chain was sequenced in a study of cytomegalovirus exposure and HLA in healthy donors. Primers included in the PCR were 60 Vbeta and 13 Jbeta primers. Libraries were prepared by immunoSEQ multiplex PCR; TCRdb keeps only in-frame clonotypes and omits some of them. The sample shows more than 95,000 clones, roughly 80% of them seen only once. This CDR3 has 14 amino acids. V dropped 4 bases and J dropped 0 bases, with 12 bases sitting between them. Germline V gene lookup returns CDR1 GTSNPN and CDR2 SVGIG (reference sequence). Sequencing was performed on PBMCs. This chain uses TRBV30 with TRBJ1-1; possible D gene TRBD1, 5 bases. The clonotype was recovered from a man aged 30 to 39 in good health and CMV-seronegative. The chain's CDR3 is CAWNLRTLNTEAFF. CDR3 in DNA: TGTGCCTGGAACCTAAGGACACTGAACACTGAAGCTTTCTTT.